This T cell receptor beta chain derives from a study of blood T cell repertoires in COVID-19. Produced via immunoSEQ multiplex PCR; TCRdb's table is partial and in-frame only. The sample contains roughly 160,000 clones, approximately 86% of which appear only once. V shed 0 bases and J shed 5 bases, with 10 bases lying between them. The CDR3 runs 14 residues. The germline gives CDR1 LGHDT, CDR2 YNNKEL (reference sequence). The Seattle site enrolled patients during active infection and followed them longitudinally. The V gene is TRBV3-1 (or the pseudogene TRBV3-2), the J gene TRBJ1-2, with D unclear. The source material was peripheral blood. This TCR came from a man in his 60s with COVID-19, enrolled during active disease. The CDR3 region is CASSQEVWQYGYTF. DNA of the CDR3: TGTGCCAGCAGCCAAGAAGTATGGCAGTATGGCTACACCTTC.